This T cell receptor beta chain was identified in a study of spatial heterogeneity in lung cancer. Findings and caveats of the study: Circulating ubiquitous expanded tumor TCRs were observed more frequently at resection than at follow-up.

Time point here: sample taken at primary tumor resection. The authors sequenced whole RNA from tumor, nontumor lung or frozen PBMC without sorting. A total of over 70 untreated early-stage non-small cell lung cancer patients served as donors. In germline, CDR1 is SNHLY, CDR2 FYNNEI. The CDR3 length is 13 residues. Trimming stripped 6 bases from V and 9 bases from J, with 15 bases between. Every molecule of TCR cDNA had its own unique molecular identifier. MiXCR was run by TCRdb on the 5' RACE reads, yielding one entry per CDR3 protein. The data hold around 4,000 distinct CDR3 sequences, with 30% to 40% observed a single time. In its sample, this clonotype was seen once. Its antigen remains unknown. This beta chain is an unintended read in a library built for alpha chains; its size means little.

Sequenced here: PBMCs, sampled at surgery. This receptor was identified in a male donor with early-stage non-small cell lung cancer. This chain uses TRBV2 with TRBJ2-1; no firm D call. DNA for the CDR3: TGTGCCAGCAGCGAGACTCGCGGAAGTGAGCAGTTCTTC. Translating gives CASSETRGSEQFF.